Shown below are 17 T cell receptor beta chains from a single sample sequenced in a study of regulatory T cells in long-lasting Graves disease. Time point: newly diagnosed GD, antithyroid drugs for less than 3 months. After RNA was extracted from PBMCs, the TCR library was made from it. Assembly of TCR beta libraries relied on iRepertoire HTBI primers together with Arm-PCR of CDR3 regions. TCRdb re-analysed the multiplex PCR reads in MiXCR, keeping a single row per CDR3 protein. In the table there are hundreds of thousands of distinct CDR3 sequences, around 17% of which are singletons. These sequences were also reported in another study, on T cells in Graves' hyperthyroidism and ophthalmopathy.

The sample consisted of peripheral blood mononuclear cells (PBMCs), taken at new diagnosis, from a patient treated with antithyroid drugs. These receptors all come from a woman in her 30s with Graves disease.

This clonotype was counted only a few times. The rearrangement links TRBV28 to TRBJ2-2, with D possibly matching TRBD1 (5 bases). This CDR3 comprises 13 residues. Germline assignment: CDR1 MDHEN and CDR2 SYDVKM. Deletions cut 6 bases from V and 4 bases from J, with 9 bases between. The DNA of the CDR3 is TGTGCCAGCAGAGTCCAGGGCACCGGGGAGCTGTTTTTT. Translated, it gives CASRVQGTGELFF.

This clonotype was counted many times. This sequence joins TRBV3-1 and TRBJ1-2, with D uncertain. V dropped 0 bases and J dropped 2 bases, with 13 bases sitting between them. Per germline, CDR1 LGHDT and CDR2 YNNKEL (reference sequence). This CDR3 has 16 residues. CDR3 amino acids: CASSQDYRAANYGYTF. CDR3 nucleotide sequence: TGTGCCAGCAGCCAAGATTATCGGGCGGCGAACTATGGCTACACCTTC.

This clonotype was observed a single time. This may be a read error, as it is one base from a much larger clone. The rearrangement uses TRBV7-2 and TRBJ2-3, with TRBD2 identical over 7 bases. The J call may not be correct, given that the DNA end is closer to TRBJ2-7. CDR1 is SGHTA and CDR2 is FQGNSA in the germline V gene. This CDR3 is 14 amino acids long. CDR3 in DNA: TGTGCCAGCAGCCAAGCGGGGCTCGCCTACGAGCAGTACTTC. Its protein is CASSQAGLAYEQYF.

Many counts were recorded for this clonotype. This chain uses TRBV24-1 with TRBJ2-7; the D is unclear. V lost 3 bases and J lost 2, with 4 bases in between. The CDR3 totals 12 residues. Germline assignment: CDR1 KGHDR and CDR2 SFDVKD. The CDR3 bases are TGTGCCACCAGTGATACAGCCTACGAGCAGTACTTC. It translates to CATSDTAYEQYF.

This clonotype was counted ten times or more. The chain is built from TRBV30 and TRBJ1-5, with 8 bases that match TRBD1. Germline lookup yields CDR1 GTSNPN and CDR2 SVGIG (reference sequence). The length of the CDR3 is 14 residues. Trimming at V came to 4 bases and at J to 3 bases, leaving 5 bases not matched to a gene. The CDR3: CAWNRGGFNQPQHF. The CDR3 DNA is TGTGCCTGGAACAGGGGGGGATTCAATCAGCCCCAGCATTTT.

This clonotype was seen many times. This chain uses TRBV7-8 with TRBJ2-5; no definite D call. V shed 5 bases and J shed 3 bases, with 10 bases lying between them. The CDR3 totals 13 residues. Germline V CDR1 and CDR2: SGHVS, FQNEAQ. The CDR3 nucleotides read TGTGCCAGCAGCATTATCCGGAAAGAGACCCAGTACTTC. Encoded protein: CASSIIRKETQYF.

This clonotype was seen a few times. J is TRBJ1-2 and V is TRBV5-5; 8 bases map to TRBD1. The CDR3 is made up of 16 amino acids. The V and J ends lost 0 bases and 3 bases, in that order; junction bases with no gene match: 7. The V gene's germline CDR1 is SGHKS and CDR2 YYEKEE (reference sequence). The DNA for the CDR3 is TGTGCCAGCAGCTTGGGACAGGGGAGCACTTACTATGGCTACACCTTC. Translating it yields CASSLGQGSTYYGYTF.

As concerns this clonotype: This clone may be a read error of a much larger clone one base away. The rearrangement joins TRBV6-1 to TRBJ2-1; 11 nucleotides agree with TRBD1. The V and J ends lost 5 bases and 8 bases, in that order; junction bases with no gene match: 2. Per the germline V gene, CDR1 is MNHNS and CDR2 is SASEGT. The CDR3 runs to 13 residues. The CDR3 DNA reads TGTGCCAGCAGTCCGGGACAGGGGGATGAGCAGTTCTTC. This sequence encodes CASSPGQGDEQFF.

The chain employs TRBV7-9 and TRBJ1-6; the D is unclear. Trimming pared 0 bases from V and 5 bases from J, leaving 8 bases between. The CDR3 extends over 15 amino acids. CDR1 is SEHNR, CDR2 FQNEAQ, per germline (reference sequence). CDR3 DNA sequence: TGTGCCAGCAGCTTAGCTGTTGGGGATAATTCACCCCTCCACTTT. Translated: CASSLAVGDNSPLHF.

V and J are TRBV20-1 and TRBJ2-1, with 12 bases matching TRBD2. Trimming cost V 5 bases and J 9 bases; bases outside gene matches: 8. Germline loops: CDR1 DFQATT, CDR2 SNEGSKA (reference sequence). The CDR3 is made up of 14 amino acids. The CDR3 nucleotides read TGCAGTGCTCGAACTAGCGGGAGGTTAGGTGAGCAGTTCTTC. Protein product: CSARTSGRLGEQFF.

This clonotype was observed a few times. The chain has TRBV19 and TRBJ1-1, with D perhaps matching TRBD1 (5 bases). Between the trimmed V and J ends, which lost 3 bases and 5 bases, there was a span of 13 bases. CDR3 length: 14 amino acids. Germline CDR1 is LNHDA and CDR2 is SQIVND (reference sequence). The DNA of the CDR3 is TGTGCCAGTAGTATGGGGCAGGGAGGTACTGAAGCTTTCTTT. It specifies CASSMGQGGTEAFF.

In its sample, this clonotype was seen many times. The chain combines TRBV29-1 with TRBJ2-7, with D perhaps matching TRBD1 (6 bases). The germline V gene encodes CDR1 SQVTM and CDR2 ANQGSEA. The germline V and J ends were trimmed by 7 bases and 6 bases, with 22 bases remaining between them. The CDR3 extends over 14 amino acids. The CDR3 nucleotides are TGCAGCGCTGAGCCCATACAGGGTGGCGGCGAGCAGTACTTC. This sequence encodes CSAEPIQGGGEQYF.

This clonotype has a count of ten or more. The V gene is TRBV28, the J gene TRBJ1-5; possibly TRBD1 for D (6 bases). V dropped 3 bases and J dropped 4 bases, with 13 bases sitting between them. Germline values: CDR1 MDHEN, CDR2 SYDVKM. CDR3 length: 15 amino acids. The CDR3 spells CASSLPQGRNQPQHF. As DNA, the CDR3 is TGTGCCAGCAGTTTGCCCCAGGGGAGGAATCAGCCCCAGCATTTT.

The CDR3 reads CASNRGTYEQYF. CDR3 sequence (DNA): TGTGCCAGCAACAGGGGCACCTACGAGCAGTACTTC. J is TRBJ2-7 and V is TRBV2; TRBD1 agrees at 7 bases. CDR3 size: 12 residues. Germline trimming cut 7 bases from V and 2 bases from J; bases unmatched to any gene: 2. Germline CDR1 is SNHLY and CDR2 is FYNNEI.

This clonotype occurred a few times. The rearrangement uses TRBV7-3 and TRBJ2-1, with D uncertain. Germline CDR1 and CDR2: SGHTA and FQGTGA. V lost 2 bases and J lost 8, with 10 bases in between. CDR3 length: 13 amino acids. CDR3 in amino acids: CASSLSSLHEQFF. The CDR3 nucleotides are TGTGCCAGCAGCTTATCCAGCCTCCATGAGCAGTTCTTC.

This clonotype was counted ten times or more. This rearrangement joins TRBV6-1 to TRBJ2-7; 7 bases fit TRBD1. The V and J ends lost 6 bases and 2 bases, in that order; junction bases with no gene match: 13. Germline CDR1 reads MNHNS; CDR2 reads SASEGT. This CDR3 has 16 amino acids. This CDR3 reads CASRSSPGQSTYEQYF. DNA for the CDR3: TGTGCCAGCAGATCTTCTCCGGGACAGTCTACCTACGAGCAGTACTTC.

This clonotype appeared once. This rearrangement joins TRBV5-5 to TRBJ1-1; D gene ambiguous. Trimming took off 4 bases at V and 11 bases at J, with 21 bases between the two ends. The germline gives CDR1 SGHKS, CDR2 YYEKEE (reference sequence). There are 14 residues in the CDR3. DNA for the CDR3: TGTGCCAGCAGCGCCAGGACGGAGACCCCGAGTGCTTTCTTT. Its translation: CASSARTETPSAFF.